The rows below give T cell receptor beta chains drawn from one sample of a study of cytomegalovirus exposure and HLA in healthy donors. Clones were read by immunoSEQ multiplex PCR, and TCRdb kept only the in-frame ones, dropping some. The sample contains approximately 80,000 clones, 65% to 85% of which appear only once. Sequencing was carried out using PBMCs. These TCRs come from a middle-aged woman in good health and CMV-seropositive. Both conserved end residues are part of each CDR3. The order of the fields is clone size, V gene, J gene, CDR3 protein. Clone sizes are given selectively: once, few, many, or a class where the clone is expanded.

NA	TRBV7-9	TRBJ2-7	CASSIDRSAEQYF
NA	TRBV27	TRBJ1-1	CASSLSGTGVHTEAFF
once	TRBV27	TRBJ1-2	CASSPQGTFAKGYTF
few	TRBV5-5	TRBJ2-3	CASSWTGTVGNTQYF
NA	TRBV5-1	TRBJ1-2	CASSLGQINYGYTF
NA	TRBV2	TRBJ1-4	CASSVSTYEKLFF
NA	TRBV30	TRBJ2-3	CAWSNGGTDTQYF
NA	TRBV7-2	TRBJ2-1	CASSLMRLAVNEQFF
NA	TRBV28	TRBJ2-5	CASSRGGTGEQETQYF
once	TRBV9	TRBJ2-5	CASSVVGRDQETQYF
NA	TRBV9	TRBJ1-4	CASSARGGDEKLFF
NA	TRBV29-1	TRBJ2-7	CSVDTYYEQYF
NA	TRBV6-6	TRBJ2-4	CASSYSAGLAKNIQYF
NA	TRBV6-1	TRBJ1-2	CASSEPGNYGYTF
NA	TRBV28	TRBJ1-5	CASKGGTVRNQPQHF
once	TRBV18	TRBJ2-5	CASSPTGTSGSRETQYF
NA	TRBV19	TRBJ1-2	CASSIRFSPLRDYGYTF
NA	TRBV7-9	TRBJ1-4	CASSLVGREDEKLFF
NA	TRBV11-2	TRBJ1-3	CASSLVLPGQGIPGNTIYF
NA	TRBV11-3	TRBJ2-2	CASSDRQGSNTGELFF
NA	TRBV6-5	TRBJ2-3	CASSYSSGTDTQYF
few	TRBV2	TRBJ2-7	CASRETSGRAHEQYF
NA	TRBV5-8	TRBJ2-7	CASTSGTSGGDEQYF
NA	TRBV5-6	TRBJ2-1	CASRETGGSNNEQFF
once	TRBV7-2	TRBJ1-5	CASSLKGWGQPQHF
NA	TRBV7-9	TRBJ1-1	CASTSGGRTERTEAFF
NA	TRBV2	TRBJ1-2	CASTRQGADYTF
NA	TRBV1	TRBJ2-3	CTSSRYIPSGTDTQYF
NA	TRBV4-2	TRBJ2-3	CASSNISSGGGWIDTQYF
NA	TRBV6-5	TRBJ2-7	CASSYDGGGSYEQYF
NA	TRBV30	NA	CAWSVLGSLSYEQYF
NA	TRBV7-2	TRBJ2-7	CASSLVLGGEQYF
NA	TRBV7-3	TRBJ2-5	CASSPGTGVRETQYF
NA	TRBV28	TRBJ2-5	CASSGTGTSQETQYF
NA	TRBV29-1	NA	CSVEARGGEAYEQYF
NA	TRBV7-9	TRBJ2-4	CASSSGPLAKNIQYF
few	TRBV4-3	TRBJ2-1	CASSQDLLAGAPLSNEQFF
NA	TRBV29-1	TRBJ1-1	CSVETGGVLEAFF
NA	TRBV18	TRBJ1-5	CASSPQRDSPYQPQHF
NA	TRBV7-2	TRBJ1-3	CASSPDRVGNTIYF
NA	TRBV6-5	TRBJ2-7	CASRSSQRGLTEQYF
NA	TRBV4-3	TRBJ2-2	CASSPMGLNTGELFF
NA	TRBV6-7	TRBJ2-7	CASIDRRNYEQYF
NA	TRBV14	TRBJ2-1	CASSQDWGRYNEQFF
few	TRBV2	TRBJ2-5	CASSERKETQYF
NA	TRBV2	TRBJ2-2	CASSWTGGNTGELFF
NA	TRBV13	TRBJ2-5	CASSLESGETQYF
NA	TRBV4-1	TRBJ1-6	CASSQEAPSGSPLHF